Here is one TCR beta chain with its context. This specimen comes from a study of blood T cell repertoires in COVID-19. Across the whole study: From the United States, Italy and Spain came samples of acute and convalescent COVID-19.

Those enrolled, adults aged 18 to 89 years, came from some 25 US areas. Participant-reported clinical history was the basis for cohort assignment. In the original processing: The assay estimated nucleated cells by amplifying reference gene primers. Some clones are missing from TCRdb's copy, which holds only in-frame ones; the method was immunoSEQ multiplex PCR. V and J calls and clone size are as listed in that table; D and trimming were resolved from the DNA. The sample carries fewer than 500,000 clones, roughly 85% recorded once. The sequenced sample was PBMCs or T cells enriched from blood (not recorded which). The receptor was derived from a woman aged 18 to 35 with acute COVID-19.

In DNA, the CDR3 is TGCGCCAGCAGCACAGAGACAGGGAGGAGAGCAACTAATGAAAAACTGTTTTTT. Protein sequence: CASSTETGRRATNEKLFF. The chain has TRBV5-1 and TRBJ1-4, with 7 bases identical to TRBD1. V trimming: 4 bases; J trimming: 0 bases; junction bases outside the gene matches: 12. This CDR3 has 18 residues. CDR1 and CDR2 (germline): SGHRS, YFSETQ.